One sample yielded the 4 T cell receptor beta chains listed below, sequenced in a study of CD8+CD57+ T cells in acquired aplastic anemia. The use of genomic DNA as template underpinned the TCR beta VDJ and CDR3 profiling. From the reads, TCRdb called clonotypes with MiXCR, one entry per CDR3 protein. The repertoire has 150,000 to 200,000 distinct CDR3 sequences, more than 45% of them found once; the top ten carry approximately 1%. Previously, flow cytometry had revealed CD8+CD57+ cell expansion in the patients chosen for sequencing. The specimen was sorted CD4+, CD8+, or CD8+CD57+ T cells (not recorded which) from PBMCs. These receptors came from a human donor with aplastic anemia.

The chain is built from TRBV10-3 and TRBJ2-2; 9 bases align to TRBD2. Trimming at V came to 10 bases and at J to 7 bases, leaving 19 bases not matched to a gene. Germline assignment: CDR1 ENHRY and CDR2 SYGVKD. This CDR3 is built from 17 residues. The CDR3 DNA is TGTGCCAGCAGGAGAAAAACCGGGACTAGCTTTGGCGGGGAGCTGTTTTTT. Protein: CASRRKTGTSFGGELFF.

The chain employs TRBV7-2 and TRBJ1-1; D is perhaps TRBD1 (5 bases). The CDR3 runs 14 residues. Germline CDR1 reads SGHTA; CDR2 reads FQGNSA. The V end lost 3 bases, the J end lost 1 base, and 9 bases lay between the germline ends. CDR3 loop: CASSFGQKNTEAFF. The CDR3, as DNA: TGTGCCAGCAGCTTTGGACAAAAGAACACTGAAGCTTTCTTT. Complete variable domain (other parts from reference TRBV7-2 and TRBJ1-1): GAGVSQSPSNKVTEKGKDVELRCDPISGHTALYWYRQSLGQGLEFLIYFQGNSAPDKSGLPSDRFSAERTGGSVSTLTIQRTQQEDSAVYLCASSFGQKNTEAFFGQGTRLTVV.

The count of this clonotype is one. V usage is TRBV2 and J usage is TRBJ1-5; D gene ambiguous. Germline values: CDR1 SNHLY, CDR2 FYNNEI. There are 14 residues in the CDR3. V was shortened by 4 bases and J by 6 bases, with 13 bases between the two germline ends. This CDR3 is CASSVQETGQPQHF. DNA for the CDR3: TGTGCCAGCAGTGTCCAGGAGACGGGTCAGCCCCAGCATTTT. The full variable domain, completed using reference TRBV2 and TRBJ1-5, is EPEVTQTPSHQVTQMGQEVILRCVPISNHLYFYWYRQILGQKVEFLVSFYNNEISEKSEIFDDQFSVERPDGSNFTLKIRSTKLEDSAMYFCASSVQETGQPQHFGDGTRLSIL.

The chain is built from TRBV29-1 and TRBJ2-7; D is unclear. The CDR3 extends over 13 amino acids. The germline gives CDR1 SQVTM, CDR2 ANQGSEA. Trimming stripped 4 bases from V and 9 bases from J, with 19 bases between. The CDR3 DNA is TGCAGCGTTGCGGAAAGTGTTTTCTATGGGCAGTACTTC. Amino acid sequence: CSVAESVFYGQYF.